This entry lists 30 T cell receptor beta chains sequenced from one sample in a study of cytomegalovirus exposure and HLA in healthy donors. PCR involved 60 Vbeta and 13 Jbeta primers. Profiling relied on immunoSEQ multiplex PCR, and the TCRdb table lists in-frame clones only, not all of them. The sample contains 55,000 to 80,000 clones, about 81% of which appear only once. The specimen was PBMCs. The receptors stem from a man in his sixties or seventies in good health and CMV-seronegative.

The chain has TRBV5-1 and TRBJ2-5; 8 bases line up with TRBD2. The assigned J gene may be wrong: the sequence end matches TRBJ2-7 better. Germline loops: CDR1 SGHRS, CDR2 YFSETQ. The CDR3 contains 15 residues. The CDR3 DNA is TGCGCCAGCAGCCACAGGGAGCGGGGGACCTACGAGCAGTACTTC. It specifies CASSHRERGTYEQYF.

This chain connects TRBV28 to TRBJ2-2; 7 bases map to TRBD2. CDR1 MDHEN and CDR2 SYDVKM come from the germline V gene. J gave up 1 base and V 6 bases, and 5 bases lay outside the gene matches. The CDR3 loop spans 15 amino acids. The CDR3, as DNA: TGTGCCAGCAGCCCAAGCGGGGTGAACACCGGGGAGCTGTTTTTT. Amino acid sequence: CASSPSGVNTGELFF.

For this clone: A junction boundary mismatches the germline segment, possibly from a read error. The chain links TRBV4-1 to TRBJ2-7; 8 positions agree with TRBD1. Germline assignment: CDR1 MGHRA and CDR2 YSYEKL. The CDR3 is 14 amino acids. CDR3 loop: CASSQWTGSYGQYF. In DNA, the CDR3 is TGCGCCAGCAGCCAGTGGACAGGGAGCTACGGGCAGTACTTC.

The V and J genes are TRBV7-2 and TRBJ2-3, with 8 bases identical to TRBD1. Germline V lookup: CDR1 SGHTA, CDR2 FQGNSA. V dropped 5 bases and J dropped 5; count of bases not matched to a gene: 6. The CDR3 extends over 14 amino acids. The DNA of the CDR3 is TGTGCCAGCAGCCTAAGGACAGGGAGAGATACGCAGTATTTT. Protein: CASSLRTGRDTQYF. The whole variable domain, remainder taken from reference TRBV7-2 and TRBJ2-3, is GAGVSQSPSNKVTEKGKDVELRCDPISGHTALYWYRQSLGQGLEFLIYFQGNSAPDKSGLPSDRFSAERTGGSVSTLTIQRTQQEDSAVYLCASSLRTGRDTQYFGPGTRLTVL.

This clone was picked up one time. The rearrangement joins TRBV19 to TRBJ2-7, with 15 bases matching TRBD2. V shed 5 bases and J 5 bases; nucleotides not matched to a gene: 16. The CDR3 has 19 residues. The V gene's germline CDR1 is LNHDA and CDR2 SQIVND (reference sequence). The CDR3 protein is CASSGRTSGGARYFDEQYF. The DNA of the CDR3 is TGTGCCAGTAGTGGAAGGACTAGCGGGGGGGCACGTTATTTCGACGAGCAGTACTTC.

The V call is TRBV5-1, the J call TRBJ2-7; possibly TRBD2 for D (6 bases). Germline assignment: CDR1 SGHRS and CDR2 YFSETQ. This CDR3 comprises 14 residues. Trimming took 4 bases from V and 2 from J, leaving 13 bases between them. CDR3 nucleotide sequence: TGCGCCAGCAGCCGTGGGGGGTTTACCTACGAGCAGTACTTC. Protein sequence: CASSRGGFTYEQYF.

The V gene is TRBV28, the J gene TRBJ1-5; the match to TRBD1 covers 7 bases. This CDR3 comprises 12 residues. The germline CDR1 and CDR2 sequences are MDHEN and SYDVKM. Germline trimming cut 6 bases from V and 9 bases from J; bases unmatched to any gene: 5. CDR3 DNA: TGTGCCAGCAGCCGCGAGGGGGCGCCCCAGCATTTT. Translating gives CASSREGAPQHF.

The genes are TRBV6-5 and TRBJ1-4; D may be TRBD1 (5 bases). The CDR3 totals 16 residues. V lost 4 bases and J lost 7, with 19 bases in between. CDR1 and CDR2 from the germline V gene are MNHEY and SVGAGI. The CDR3 spells CASSFRGGGRGEKLFF. The CDR3 region has the DNA TGTGCCAGCAGTTTCCGCGGGGGGGGTAGAGGTGAAAAACTGTTTTTT.

The rearrangement links TRBV7-9 to TRBJ1-5, with D perhaps TRBD1 (6 bases). The V end was cut by 6 bases, the J end by 4 bases, with 16 bases between. This CDR3 spans 15 amino acids. CDR1 and CDR2 (germline): SEHNR, FQNEAQ (reference sequence). CDR3 amino acids: CASSLDSVTNQPQHF. Written as DNA, the CDR3 is TGTGCCAGCAGTTTGGACAGTGTGACAAATCAGCCCCAGCATTTT.

The chain joins TRBV19 to TRBJ2-2; D unclear. This CDR3 contains 13 residues. V was pared by 1 base and J by 2 bases, with 2 bases between. Looked up from germline, CDR1 is LNHDA and CDR2 is SQIVND (reference sequence). The CDR3 reads CASSIANTGELFF. CDR3 DNA: TGTGCCAGTAGTATAGCTAACACCGGGGAGCTGTTTTTT. The whole variable domain, remainder taken from reference TRBV19 and TRBJ2-2, is DGGITQSPKYLFRKEGQNVTLSCEQNLNHDAMYWYRQDPGQGLRLIYYSQIVNDFQKGDIAEGYSVSREKKESFPLTVTSAQKNPTAFYLCASSIANTGELFFGEGSRLTVL.

This rearrangement joins TRBV5-8 to TRBJ1-1, with 7 bases matching TRBD1. Germline values: CDR1 SGHTS, CDR2 YDEGEE. V dropped 7 bases and J dropped 4; count of bases not matched to a gene: 13. The CDR3 sequence is 15 residues long. For the CDR3, the DNA is TGTGCCAGCGGCAAGACAGGGCGTGGGGGCACTGAAGCTTTCTTT. Encoded protein: CASGKTGRGGTEAFF.

The V call is TRBV5-1, the J call TRBJ1-5; D unresolved. The V end lost 4 bases, the J end lost 1 base, and 12 bases lay between the germline ends. Germline CDR1 is SGHRS and CDR2 is YFSETQ. This CDR3 spans 15 amino acids. Here the CDR3 DNA reads TGCGCCAGCAGCCCGGGATTTGGGAGCAATCAGCCCCAGCATTTT. Translating gives CASSPGFGSNQPQHF.

V usage is TRBV6-6 and J usage is TRBJ2-3, with TRBD2 identical over 9 bases. This CDR3 contains 16 residues. CDR1 and CDR2 (germline): MNHNY, SVGAGI (reference sequence). Trimming removed 2 bases from V and 0 bases from J; junction bases left unmatched: 3. CDR3 nucleotides: TGTGCCAGCAGTTACCAAAGCGGGGGGAGCACAGATACGCAGTATTTT. Its translation is CASSYQSGGSTDTQYF.

V is TRBV9 and J is TRBJ2-5; D remains unclear. From germline, CDR1 is SGDLS and CDR2 YYNGEE. The length of the CDR3 is 14 residues. Trimming took off 3 bases at V and 7 bases at J, with 16 bases between the two ends. CDR3 DNA sequence: TGTGCCAGCAGCGCCACCCTGATCTCCGGGACCCAGTACTTC. It translates to CASSATLISGTQYF.

This chain uses TRBV7-2 with TRBJ2-3; 8 positions match TRBD2. This CDR3 contains 18 residues. V trimming: 5 bases; J trimming: 0 bases; junction bases outside the gene matches: 13. Germline-derived CDR1 and CDR2 are SGHTA and FQGNSA. CDR3 loop: CASSGGNTGGTSTDTQYF. The CDR3 coding sequence is TGTGCCAGCAGCGGGGGGAACACGGGAGGGACGAGCACAGATACGCAGTATTTT.

The V and J genes are TRBV6-5 and TRBJ2-7, with 10 bases fitting TRBD1. Germline CDR1 and CDR2: MNHEY and SVGAGI. There are 14 residues in the CDR3. V trimming: 7 bases; J trimming: 2 bases; junction bases outside the gene matches: 5. The CDR3 DNA is TGTGCCAGCACTAAGGGACAGGGGACCTACGAGCAGTACTTC. This translates into CASTKGQGTYEQYF.

The V gene is TRBV27, the J gene TRBJ2-7, with D perhaps matching TRBD1 (6 bases). CDR1 is MNHEY, CDR2 SMNVEV, per germline (reference sequence). With 3 bases removed from V and 4 bases from J, the gap between germline ends came to 13 bases. The CDR3 has 14 residues. The CDR3 nucleotides read TGTGCCAGCAGTTTTATGACAGGTGGTTACGAGCAGTACTTC. Its translation: CASSFMTGGYEQYF.

The chain recombines TRBV5-4 with TRBJ1-2, with 7 bases fitting TRBD1. After removal of 4 bases from V and 4 bases from J, the junction contained 4 bases not matched to a gene. This CDR3 is 13 amino acids long. Germline CDR1 reads SGHNT; CDR2 reads YYREEE (reference sequence). DNA of the CDR3: TGTGCCAGCAGCCGGGCAGGGGGCTATGGCTACACCTTC. Protein sequence: CASSRAGGYGYTF.

The CDR3 sequence: CASSSPQGETEAFF. Written as DNA, the CDR3 is TGTGCCAGCAGCTCACCACAGGGTGAAACTGAAGCTTTCTTT. The V gene is TRBV6-1, the J gene TRBJ1-1, with D tentatively TRBD1 (6 bases). Germline V gives CDR1 MNHNS, CDR2 SASEGT. This CDR3 region has 14 residues. V gave up 6 bases and J gave up 5 bases, with 16 bases separating them.

This sequence joins TRBV27 and TRBJ2-5; possible D gene TRBD2, 7 bases. The better agreement between TRBJ2-7 and the DNA end casts doubt on the J call. Germline V gives CDR1 MNHEY, CDR2 SMNVEV (reference sequence). The CDR3 has 15 residues. CDR3 DNA: TGTGCCAGCAGTTTATCGGCGGGGGCCGCCTACGAGCAGTACTTC. This gives the protein CASSLSAGAAYEQYF.

This chain uses TRBV5-4 with TRBJ2-7; weak D call: TRBD1 (6 bases). This CDR3 is 12 amino acids long. Germline V lookup: CDR1 SGHNT, CDR2 YYREEE (reference sequence). Trimming pared 3 bases from V and 4 bases from J, leaving 8 bases between. The CDR3 reads CASSSTGYEQYF. CDR3 DNA sequence: TGTGCCAGCAGCTCTACAGGGTACGAGCAGTACTTC.

This sequence joins TRBV6-5 and TRBJ2-5; TRBD2 matches at 11 bases. The V and J ends lost 5 bases and 0 bases, in that order; junction bases with no gene match: 2. The CDR3 is 15 amino acids. Germline V gene sequence: CDR1 MNHEY, CDR2 SVGAGI. CDR3 coding DNA: TGTGCCAGCAGTGTACTAGCGGGGGACCAAGAGACCCAGTACTTC. It translates to CASSVLAGDQETQYF.

V usage is TRBV10-2 and J usage is TRBJ1-4; TRBD1 aligns across 10 bases. Germline V gives CDR1 WSHSY, CDR2 SAAADI. The J segment lost 0 bases and the V segment lost 3 bases, leaving 10 bases of the junction unmatched. The CDR3 length is 19 residues. CDR3 DNA sequence: TGCGCCAGCAGTGAAGGGACAGGGGACTTGTTGACAACTAATGAAAAACTGTTTTTT. Translation gives CASSEGTGDLLTTNEKLFF.

This chain joins TRBV7-2 and TRBJ1-1; D gene ambiguous. Between the trimmed V and J ends, which lost 5 bases and 2 bases, there was a span of 12 bases. The CDR3 extends over 14 amino acids. Germline CDR1 is SGHTA and CDR2 is FQGNSA. The CDR3 sequence is CASSPGWVNTEAFF. The CDR3 bases are TGTGCCAGCAGCCCCGGGTGGGTTAACACTGAAGCTTTCTTT.

This chain joins TRBV18 and TRBJ2-5, with 10 bases lining up with TRBD2. From germline, CDR1 is KGHSH and CDR2 LQKENI. CDR3 length: 17 residues. Unmatched junction bases numbered 9, after V lost 3 bases and J lost 2 bases. In DNA, the CDR3 is TGTGCCAGCTCACCCCTCGCTAGCGGGGGAAGACAAGAGACCCAGTACTTC. Encoded protein: CASSPLASGGRQETQYF.

The V gene is TRBV7-6, the J gene TRBJ1-1; D ambiguous. The germline gives CDR1 SGHVS, CDR2 FNYEAQ. With 2 bases removed from V and 4 bases from J, the gap between germline ends came to 11 bases. The CDR3 consists of 14 residues. The CDR3: CASSLNPSTTEAFF. In DNA, the CDR3 is TGTGCCAGCAGCTTAAACCCATCTACCACTGAAGCTTTCTTT. Full variable domain (rest looked up from reference TRBV7-6 and TRBJ1-1): GAGVSQSPRYKVTKRGQDVALRCDPISGHVSLYWYRQALGQGPEFLTYFNYEAQQDKSGLPNDRFSAERPEGSISTLTIQRTEQRDSAMYRCASSLNPSTTEAFFGQGTRLTVV.

The chain carries TRBV4-2 and TRBJ2-3; possibly TRBD2 for D (6 bases). The germline V and J ends were trimmed by 4 bases and 5 bases, with 19 bases remaining between them. The germline V gene has CDR1 LGHNA and CDR2 YNFKEQ. There are 16 residues in the CDR3. The CDR3 loop reads CASSRSPRLEEDTQYF. CDR3 bases: TGTGCCAGCAGCCGGTCCCCCAGACTAGAAGAAGATACGCAGTATTTT.

The chain joins TRBV19 to TRBJ2-1, with TRBD2 matching over 12 bases. The CDR3 has 16 residues. Germline V gives CDR1 LNHDA, CDR2 SQIVND (reference sequence). The V segment lost 4 bases and the J segment 6 bases; nucleotides outside the gene matches: 7. Here the CDR3 reads CASSTQGLAGRNEQFF. The CDR3 coding sequence is TGTGCCAGTAGTACACAGGGACTAGCGGGCCGCAATGAGCAGTTCTTC.

To note about this clone: A read error may account for a junction end that differs from germline. This chain joins TRBV7-9 and TRBJ1-2; perhaps TRBD1 as D (6 bases). CDR3 length: 16 residues. CDR1 and CDR2 (germline): SEHNR, FQNEAQ (reference sequence). The CDR3 protein is CSSTIRRGFGNYGYTF. CDR3 coding DNA: TGTTCCAGCACCATCAGAAGGGGGTTTGGGAACTATGGCTACACCTTC. The full variable domain, with the rest looked up from reference TRBV7-9 and TRBJ1-2, is DTGVSQNPRHKITKRGQNVTFRCDPISEHNRLYWYRQTLGQGPEFLTYFQNEAQLEKSRLLSDRFSAERPKGSFSTLEIQRTEQGDSAMYLCSSTIRRGFGNYGYTFGSGTRLTVV.

This clone was seen just once. This rearrangement joins TRBV11-2 to TRBJ1-2, with 11 bases identical to TRBD1. Germline V gene sequence: CDR1 SGHAT, CDR2 FQNNGV. V lost 4 bases to trimming and J lost 3 bases; unmatched junction nucleotides: 4. This CDR3 has 15 amino acids. In DNA, the CDR3 is TGTGCCAGCAGCTCCGGGACAGGGGGATACTATGGCTACACCTTC. Translated, it gives CASSSGTGGYYGYTF.